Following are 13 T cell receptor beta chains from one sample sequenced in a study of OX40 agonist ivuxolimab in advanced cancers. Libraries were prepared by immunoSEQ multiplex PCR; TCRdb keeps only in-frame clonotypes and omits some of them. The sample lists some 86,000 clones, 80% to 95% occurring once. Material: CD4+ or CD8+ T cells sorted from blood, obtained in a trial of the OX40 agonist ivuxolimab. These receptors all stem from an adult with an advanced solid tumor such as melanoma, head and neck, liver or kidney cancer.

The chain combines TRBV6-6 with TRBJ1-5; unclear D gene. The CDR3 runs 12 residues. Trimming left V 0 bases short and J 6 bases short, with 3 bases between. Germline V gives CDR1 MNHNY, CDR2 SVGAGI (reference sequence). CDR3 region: CASSYSRQPQHF. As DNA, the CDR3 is TGTGCCAGCAGTTACTCGCGTCAGCCCCAGCATTTT.

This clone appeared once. CDR3 region: CASSQRGQGDEKLFF. The CDR3 region has the DNA TGCGCCAGCAGCCAAAGAGGACAGGGGGATGAAAAACTGTTTTTT. The chain joins TRBV5-1 to TRBJ1-4, with TRBD1 matching 10 bases. V lost 4 bases to trimming and J lost 6 bases; unmatched junction nucleotides: 6. Germline V gene data show CDR1 as SGHRS and CDR2 as YFSETQ. This CDR3 has 15 amino acids.

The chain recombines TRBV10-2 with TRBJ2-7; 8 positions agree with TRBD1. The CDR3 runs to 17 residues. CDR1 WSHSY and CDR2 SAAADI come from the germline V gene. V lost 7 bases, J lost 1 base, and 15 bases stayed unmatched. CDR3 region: CASTGRGREGTSYEQYV. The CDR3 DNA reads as TGCGCCAGCACCGGCAGGGGGCGCGAGGGGACGTCCTACGAGCAGTACGTC.

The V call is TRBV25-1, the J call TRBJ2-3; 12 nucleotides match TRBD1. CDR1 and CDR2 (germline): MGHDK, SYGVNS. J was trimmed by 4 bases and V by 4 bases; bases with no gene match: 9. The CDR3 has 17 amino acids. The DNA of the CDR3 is TGTGCCAGCAGTGTTTCACCGGGACAGGGGGCGTCAGATACGCAGTATTTT. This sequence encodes CASSVSPGQGASDTQYF.

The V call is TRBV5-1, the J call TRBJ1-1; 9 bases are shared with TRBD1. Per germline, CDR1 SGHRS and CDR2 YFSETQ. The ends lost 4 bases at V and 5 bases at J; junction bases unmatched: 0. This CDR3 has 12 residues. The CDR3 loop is CASSGTGTEAFF. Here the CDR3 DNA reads TGCGCCAGCAGCGGGACAGGGACTGAAGCTTTCTTT. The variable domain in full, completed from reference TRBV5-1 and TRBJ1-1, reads KAGVTQTPRYLIKTRGQQVTLSCSPISGHRSVSWYQQTPGQGLQFLFEYFSETQRNKGNFPGRFSGRQFSNSRSEMNVSTLELGDSALYLCASSGTGTEAFFGQGTRLTVV.

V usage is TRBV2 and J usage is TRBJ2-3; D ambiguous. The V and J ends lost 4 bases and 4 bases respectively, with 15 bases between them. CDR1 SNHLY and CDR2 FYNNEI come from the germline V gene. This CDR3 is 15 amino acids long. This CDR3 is CASSGLWAAPDTQYF. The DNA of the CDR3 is TGTGCCAGCAGTGGACTCTGGGCAGCCCCAGATACGCAGTATTTT.

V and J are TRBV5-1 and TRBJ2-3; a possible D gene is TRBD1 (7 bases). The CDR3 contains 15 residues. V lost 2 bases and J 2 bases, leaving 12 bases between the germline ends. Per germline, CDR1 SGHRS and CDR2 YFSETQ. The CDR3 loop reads CASSLQGRDTDTQYF. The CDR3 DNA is TGCGCCAGCAGCTTACAGGGGCGGGACACAGATACGCAGTATTTT.

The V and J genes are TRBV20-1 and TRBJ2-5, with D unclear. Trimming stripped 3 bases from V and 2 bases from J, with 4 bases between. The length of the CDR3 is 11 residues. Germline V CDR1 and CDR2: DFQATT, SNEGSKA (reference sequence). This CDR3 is CSASQQETQYF. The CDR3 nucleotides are TGCAGTGCTAGCCAGCAAGAGACCCAGTACTTC.

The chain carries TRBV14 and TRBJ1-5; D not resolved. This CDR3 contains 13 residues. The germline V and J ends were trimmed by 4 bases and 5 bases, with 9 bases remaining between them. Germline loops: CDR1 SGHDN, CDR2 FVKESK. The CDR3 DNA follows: TGTGCCAGCAGCCTGGAGAAAGATCAGCCCCAGCATTTT. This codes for CASSLEKDQPQHF.

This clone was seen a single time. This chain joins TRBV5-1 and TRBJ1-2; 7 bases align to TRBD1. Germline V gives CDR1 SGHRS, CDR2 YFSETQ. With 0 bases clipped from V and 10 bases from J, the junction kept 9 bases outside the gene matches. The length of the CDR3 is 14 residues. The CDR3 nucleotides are TGCGCCAGCAGCTTGGAGGCAGGGGGTACTGACTACACCTTC. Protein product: CASSLEAGGTDYTF. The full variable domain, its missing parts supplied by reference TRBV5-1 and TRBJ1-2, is KAGVTQTPRYLIKTRGQQVTLSCSPISGHRSVSWYQQTPGQGLQFLFEYFSETQRNKGNFPGRFSGRQFSNSRSEMNVSTLELGDSALYLCASSLEAGGTDYTFGSGTRLTVV.

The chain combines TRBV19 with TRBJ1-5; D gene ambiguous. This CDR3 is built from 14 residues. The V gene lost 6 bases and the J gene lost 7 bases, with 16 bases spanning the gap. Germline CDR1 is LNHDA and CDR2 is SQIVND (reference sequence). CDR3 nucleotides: TGTGCCAGTAGCCCCCCGGCGAATCCCCAGCCCCAGCATTTT. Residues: CASSPPANPQPQHF.

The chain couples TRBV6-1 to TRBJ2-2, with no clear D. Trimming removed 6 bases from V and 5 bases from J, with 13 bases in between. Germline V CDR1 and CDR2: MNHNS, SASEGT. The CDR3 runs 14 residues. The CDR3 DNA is TGTGCCAGCAGCCACAATCTGATTACCGGGGAGCTGTTTTTT. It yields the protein CASSHNLITGELFF.

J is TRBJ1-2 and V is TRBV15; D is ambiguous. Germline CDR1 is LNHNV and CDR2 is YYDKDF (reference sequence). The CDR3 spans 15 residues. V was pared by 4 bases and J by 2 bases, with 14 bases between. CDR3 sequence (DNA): TGTGCCACCAGCACCATCGGTAGAGCCAACTATGGCTACACCTTC. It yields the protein CATSTIGRANYGYTF.